Shown below are 9 T cell receptor beta chains from a single sample sequenced in a study of CD39 and CD103 CD8 tumor-infiltrating T cells. TCRdb's copy holds only in-frame clones and misses some; the assay was immunoSEQ multiplex PCR. The sample lists about 2,400 clones; about 69% were seen once. The sample consisted of CD39- CD103- CD8+ T cells sorted from the tumor. Subset indicated: CD103-CD39- double-negative CD45RA- CD8 T cells. The receptors were gathered from a human donor with head and neck squamous cell carcinoma.

This clone occurred a few times. The chain couples TRBV29-1 to TRBJ2-7; no definite D call. Germline V lookup: CDR1 SQVTM, CDR2 ANQGSEA. V was clipped by 4 bases and J by 2 bases, with 6 bases between them. The CDR3 runs 11 residues. The CDR3 here is CSVVDPYEQYF. The CDR3 coding sequence is TGCAGCGTTGTGGATCCCTACGAGCAGTACTTC.

This chain connects TRBV7-6 to TRBJ2-7, with 8 bases lining up with TRBD1. This CDR3 region has 15 residues. V shed 1 base, J shed 2 bases, and the junction held 4 bases outside the gene matches. The germline V gene has CDR1 SGHVS and CDR2 FNYEAQ. The CDR3 DNA is TGTGCCAGCAGCTTAGATGCGGACAGGGCCTACGAGCAGTACTTC. Protein sequence: CASSLDADRAYEQYF.

The sample holds one count of this clone. The J gene is TRBJ1-2, the V gene TRBV4-1, with D maybe TRBD1 (5 bases). CDR1 is MGHRA and CDR2 is YSYEKL in the germline V gene. V was pared by 4 bases and J by 1 base, with 13 bases between. This CDR3 comprises 15 residues. CDR3 in amino acids: CASSRDSDINYGYTF. Here the CDR3 DNA reads TGCGCCAGCAGCCGAGACAGCGACATTAACTATGGCTACACCTTC.

This sequence joins TRBV7-9 and TRBJ2-3; tentatively, D is TRBD2 (7 bases). Looked up from germline, CDR1 is SEHNR and CDR2 is FQNEAQ (reference sequence). The CDR3 extends over 14 amino acids. Trimming pared 3 bases from V and 6 bases from J, leaving 13 bases between. In nucleotides, the CDR3 is TGTGCCAGCAGCTTGGGGGGGGCGAGGGATACGCAGTATTTT. Encoded protein: CASSLGGARDTQYF. Full variable domain (remainder filled in from reference TRBV7-9 and TRBJ2-3): DTGVSQNPRHKITKRGQNVTFRCDPISEHNRLYWYRQTLGQGPEFLTYFQNEAQLEKSRLLSDRFSAERPKGSFSTLEIQRTEQGDSAMYLCASSLGGARDTQYFGPGTRLTVL.

This clone was picked up a small number of times. The CDR3 region has the DNA TGTGCCACCAGCAGAGACCCTCATGCAGTCTCCTACGAGCAGTACTTC. This translates into CATSRDPHAVSYEQYF. The chain is built from TRBV15 and TRBJ2-7; D ambiguous. CDR1 LNHNV and CDR2 YYDKDF come from the germline V gene (reference sequence). The CDR3 covers 16 residues. Trimming took 0 bases from V and 0 from J, leaving 12 bases between them.

V is TRBV28 and J is TRBJ2-5; TRBD1 aligns across 11 bases. The CDR3 consists of 18 residues. J gave up 5 bases and V 1 base, and 12 bases lay outside the gene matches. The germline CDR1 and CDR2 sequences are MDHEN and SYDVKM. Here the CDR3 DNA reads TGTGCCAGCAGTTTATTAGTTGGGACAGGGGGGTCCTCGGAGACCCAGTACTTC. It specifies CASSLLVGTGGSSETQYF.

The sample holds a few counts of this clone. The chain couples TRBV6-6 to TRBJ2-3; D is undetermined. CDR3 length equals 13 residues. The germline V and J ends were trimmed by 4 bases and 3 bases, with 8 bases remaining between them. The germline CDR1 and CDR2 sequences are MNHNY and SVGAGI (reference sequence). CDR3 sequence: CASSLSQTDTQYF. The CDR3 bases are TGTGCCAGCAGTTTATCTCAGACAGATACGCAGTATTTT.

This clone was found once. The chain employs TRBV27 and TRBJ2-1; 8 bases agree with TRBD1. Per the germline V gene, CDR1 is MNHEY and CDR2 is SMNVEV (reference sequence). CDR3 size: 17 residues. The V gene end was trimmed by 5 bases and the J gene end by 1 base; junction bases not matched to a gene: 10. CDR3 in amino acids: CASSPSGTGGSYNEQFF. CDR3 sequence (DNA): TGTGCCAGCAGTCCCTCCGGGACAGGAGGGTCCTACAATGAGCAGTTCTTC.

The chain recombines TRBV7-9 with TRBJ2-1; TRBD1 is a possible D gene (5 bases). Germline V gene lookup returns CDR1 SEHNR and CDR2 FQNEAQ (reference sequence). V was clipped by 5 bases and J by 0 bases, with 11 bases between them. The CDR3 covers 15 residues. DNA for the CDR3: TGTGCCAGCAGCGACAGTATTAGCTCCTACAATGAGCAGTTCTTC. Its translation is CASSDSISSYNEQFF. The entire variable domain, with the rest obtained from reference TRBV7-9 and TRBJ2-1, is as follows: DTGVSQNPRHKITKRGQNVTFRCDPISEHNRLYWYRQTLGQGPEFLTYFQNEAQLEKSRLLSDRFSAERPKGSFSTLEIQRTEQGDSAMYLCASSDSISSYNEQFFGPGTRLTVL.